The clone carrying this T cell receptor (beta chain) occurred many times. What it binds is not known. From the germline J gene comes the end of the CDR3, since the read stops 3 residues before it. The source of the sample is a study of T cell clonality in common variable immunodeficiency. Generated by immunoSEQ multiplex PCR, the TCRdb table keeps only in-frame clones and is missing some. Listed here are approximately 21,000 clones without any singletons, the top ten holding about 2.5%. Study outcomes and limitations: Common variable immunodeficiency TCR beta sequences reportedly had fewer deletions and N-nucleotide insertions.

Trimming stripped 6 bases from V and 3 bases from J, with 11 bases between. Germline-derived CDR1 and CDR2 are MDHEN and SYDVKM. This CDR3 is built from 13 residues. This receptor was taken from a human donor with common variable immunodeficiency. The chain joins TRBV28 to TRBJ2-5; D gene ambiguous. What was sequenced was peripheral blood mononuclear cells. CDR3 in amino acids: CASSLRGKETQYF. The DNA read from the CDR3 is TGTGCCAGCAGCCTCCGCGGAAAAGAGACC.